This TCR beta chain is from a study of T cell responses to AZD1222 COVID-19 vaccine. Study-level results: With two AZD1222 doses given, Spike-specific TCR breadth and depth both rose.

The protocol was immunoSEQ multiplex PCR, while the TCRdb copy is restricted to in-frame clones and leaves out a portion. The sample shows some 140,000 clones, roughly nine tenths of them seen only once. Germline V gene data show CDR1 as KGHDR and CDR2 as SFDVKD. This CDR3 spans 16 amino acids. Trimming stripped 2 bases from V and 2 bases from J, with 12 bases between. Notes on this clone: Its antigen remains unidentified.

The V gene is TRBV24-1, the J gene TRBJ1-3; no firm D call. Source: peripheral blood, taken on day 0 of AZD1222 vaccination. The clonotype originates from an adult in good health. The CDR3 spells CATSDWSPEAGNTIYF. The CDR3 DNA reads as TGTGCCACCAGTGATTGGTCCCCTGAAGCTGGAAACACCATATATTTT.